This TCR beta chain was sequenced during a study of cytomegalovirus exposure and HLA in healthy donors. This table comes from immunoSEQ multiplex PCR, and its TCRdb copy is limited to in-frame clones, with some not included. The repertoire holds about 120,000 clones, with about 85% as singletons. Points on this clone: Its matching antigen is unknown.

Germline assignment: CDR1 SGHRS and CDR2 YFSETQ. The CDR3 has 15 amino acids. Trimming removed 1 base at V and 5 bases at J, with 15 bases between. Study findings and constraints: Clusters of TCRs from the first cohort tended to co-occur in the roughly 120 validation repertoires (as a later analysis found).

The specimen was PBMCs. The receptor's source is a man between 18 and 29 years old in good health and CMV-seropositive. The gene calls are TRBV5-1 and TRBJ1-1; tentatively, D is TRBD1 (6 bases). CDR3 sequence: CASSLRGQGGTEAFF. The DNA of the CDR3 is TGCGCCAGCAGCTTGCGGGGGCAGGGAGGGACTGAAGCTTTCTTT. Full variable domain (outside the CDR3, taken from reference TRBV5-1 and TRBJ1-1): KAGVTQTPRYLIKTRGQQVTLSCSPISGHRSVSWYQQTPGQGLQFLFEYFSETQRNKGNFPGRFSGRQFSNSRSEMNVSTLELGDSALYLCASSLRGQGGTEAFFGQGTRLTVV.